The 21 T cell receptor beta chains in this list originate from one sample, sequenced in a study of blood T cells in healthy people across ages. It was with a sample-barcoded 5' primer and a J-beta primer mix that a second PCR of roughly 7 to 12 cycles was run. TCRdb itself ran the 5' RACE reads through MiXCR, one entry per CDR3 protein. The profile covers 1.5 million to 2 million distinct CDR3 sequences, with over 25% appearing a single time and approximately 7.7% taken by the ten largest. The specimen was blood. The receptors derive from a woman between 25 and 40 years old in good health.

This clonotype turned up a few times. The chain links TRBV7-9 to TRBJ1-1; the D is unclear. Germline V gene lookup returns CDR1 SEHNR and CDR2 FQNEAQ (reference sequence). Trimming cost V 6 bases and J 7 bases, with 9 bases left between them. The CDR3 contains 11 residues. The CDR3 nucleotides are TGTGCCAGCAGAGACCGGAGTGAAGCTTTCTTT. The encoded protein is CASRDRSEAFF.

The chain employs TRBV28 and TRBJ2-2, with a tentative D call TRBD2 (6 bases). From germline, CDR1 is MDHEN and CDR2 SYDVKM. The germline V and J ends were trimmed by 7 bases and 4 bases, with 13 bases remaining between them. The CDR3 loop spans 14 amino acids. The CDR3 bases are TGTGCCAGCAACCGGGAGTCGATCACCGGGGAGCTGTTTTTT. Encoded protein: CASNRESITGELFF.

CDR3 region: CATSDSSEGYTF. The CDR3 DNA reads as TGTGCCACCAGTGATTCTTCTGAAGGCTACACCTTC. The chain recombines TRBV24-1 with TRBJ1-2; the D is unclear. V was pared by 2 bases and J by 8 bases, with 8 bases between. The V gene's germline CDR1 is KGHDR and CDR2 SFDVKD. This CDR3 contains 12 residues.

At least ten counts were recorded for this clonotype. CDR3 protein: CASRVGRDDIQYF. Written as DNA, the CDR3 is TGTGCCAGCCGCGTTGGCAGGGACGACATTCAGTACTTC. The J gene is TRBJ2-4, the V gene TRBV6-5; tentatively, D is TRBD1 or TRBD2 (5 bases each). V lost 8 bases, J lost 8 bases, and 16 bases lay in between. There are 13 residues in the CDR3. Per germline, CDR1 MNHEY and CDR2 SVGAGI.

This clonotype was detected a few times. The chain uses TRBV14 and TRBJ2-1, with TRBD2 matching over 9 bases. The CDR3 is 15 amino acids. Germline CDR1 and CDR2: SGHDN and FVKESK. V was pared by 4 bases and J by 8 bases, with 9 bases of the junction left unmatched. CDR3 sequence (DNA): TGTGCCAGCAGCCTTCTAGCGGGGTCGACAGATGAGCAGTTCTTC. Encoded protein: CASSLLAGSTDEQFF. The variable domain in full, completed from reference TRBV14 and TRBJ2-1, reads EAGVTQFPSHSVIEKGQTVTLRCDPISGHDNLYWYRRVMGKEIKFLLHFVKESKQDESGMPNNRFLAERTGGTYSTLKVQPAELEDSGVYFCASSLLAGSTDEQFFGPGTRLTVL.

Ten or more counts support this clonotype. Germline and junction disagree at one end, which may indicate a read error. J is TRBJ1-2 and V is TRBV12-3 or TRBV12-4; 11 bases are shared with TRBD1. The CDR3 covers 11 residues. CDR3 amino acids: CASRRTGGCTF. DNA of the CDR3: TGTGCCAGCAGGCGGACAGGGGGCTGCACCTTC.

DNA for the CDR3: TGTGCCAGACCAACAGGGGACCCTAATCAGCCCCAGCATTTT. It specifies CARPTGDPNQPQHF. The chain joins TRBV7-9 to TRBJ1-5, with 7 positions matching TRBD1. This CDR3 spans 14 amino acids. The germline CDR1 and CDR2 sequences are SEHNR and FQNEAQ (reference sequence). V shed 9 bases, J shed 4 bases, and the junction held 9 bases outside the gene matches. Using reference TRBV7-9 and TRBJ1-5 for the parts outside the CDR3, the full variable domain is DTGVSQNPRHKITKRGQNVTFRCDPISEHNRLYWYRQTLGQGPEFLTYFQNEAQLEKSRLLSDRFSAERPKGSFSTLEIQRTEQGDSAMYLCARPTGDPNQPQHFGDGTRLSIL.

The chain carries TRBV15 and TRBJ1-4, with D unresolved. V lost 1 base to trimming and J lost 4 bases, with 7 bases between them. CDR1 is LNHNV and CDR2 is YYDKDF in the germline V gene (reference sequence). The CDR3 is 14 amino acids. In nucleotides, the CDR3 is TGTGCCACCAGCAGAGTATCGCTTAATGAAAAACTGTTTTTT. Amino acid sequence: CATSRVSLNEKLFF. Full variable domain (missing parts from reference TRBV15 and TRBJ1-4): DAMVIQNPRYQVTQFGKPVTLSCSQTLNHNVMYWYQQKSSQAPKLLFHYYDKDFNNEADTPDNFQSRRPNTSFCFLDIRSPGLGDTAMYLCATSRVSLNEKLFFGSGTQLSVL.

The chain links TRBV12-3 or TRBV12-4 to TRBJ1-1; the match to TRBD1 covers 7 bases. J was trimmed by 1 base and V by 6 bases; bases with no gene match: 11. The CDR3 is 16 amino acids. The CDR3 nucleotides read TGTGCCAGCAGCCCAAGACAGGGTCGGGGGAACACTGAAGCTTTCTTT. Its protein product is CASSPRQGRGNTEAFF.

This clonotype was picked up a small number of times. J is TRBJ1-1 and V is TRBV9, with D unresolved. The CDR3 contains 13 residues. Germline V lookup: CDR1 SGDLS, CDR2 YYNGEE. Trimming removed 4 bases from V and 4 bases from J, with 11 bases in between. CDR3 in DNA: TGTGCCAGCAGCCCCGGCAGGCTCACTGAAGCTTTCTTT. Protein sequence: CASSPGRLTEAFF.

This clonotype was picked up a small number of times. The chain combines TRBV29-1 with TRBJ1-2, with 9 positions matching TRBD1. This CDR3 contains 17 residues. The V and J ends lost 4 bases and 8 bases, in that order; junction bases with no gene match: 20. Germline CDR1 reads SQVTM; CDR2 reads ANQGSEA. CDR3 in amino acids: CSVVVRIGQGMVEGYTF. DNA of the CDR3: TGCAGCGTTGTAGTTCGTATTGGACAGGGGATGGTAGAGGGCTACACCTTC. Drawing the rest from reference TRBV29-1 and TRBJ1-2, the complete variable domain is SAVISQKPSRDICQRGTSLTIQCQVDSQVTMMFWYRQQPGQSLTLIATANQGSEATYESGFVIDKFPISRPNLTFSTLTVSNMSPEDSSIYLCSVVVRIGQGMVEGYTFGSGTRLTVV.

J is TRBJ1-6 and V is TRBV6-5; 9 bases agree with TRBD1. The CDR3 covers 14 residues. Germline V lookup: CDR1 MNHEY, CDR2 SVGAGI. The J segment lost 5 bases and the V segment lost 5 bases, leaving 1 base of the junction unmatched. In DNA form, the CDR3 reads TGTGCCAGCAGTAGACAGGGGGATAATTCACCCCTCCACTTT. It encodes CASSRQGDNSPLHF.

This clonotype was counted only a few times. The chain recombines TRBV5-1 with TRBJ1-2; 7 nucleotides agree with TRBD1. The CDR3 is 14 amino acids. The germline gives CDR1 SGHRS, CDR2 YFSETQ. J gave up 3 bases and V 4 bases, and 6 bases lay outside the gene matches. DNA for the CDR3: TGCGCCAGCAGCGCGGCCGGGACAGACTATGGCTACACCTTC. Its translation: CASSAAGTDYGYTF.

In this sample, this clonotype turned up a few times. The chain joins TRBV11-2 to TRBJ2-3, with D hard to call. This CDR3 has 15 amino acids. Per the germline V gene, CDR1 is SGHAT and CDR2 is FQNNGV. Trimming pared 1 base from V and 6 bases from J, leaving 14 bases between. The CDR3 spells CASSLVNVGADTQYF. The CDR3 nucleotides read TGTGCCAGCAGCTTAGTAAATGTGGGCGCCGATACGCAGTATTTT.

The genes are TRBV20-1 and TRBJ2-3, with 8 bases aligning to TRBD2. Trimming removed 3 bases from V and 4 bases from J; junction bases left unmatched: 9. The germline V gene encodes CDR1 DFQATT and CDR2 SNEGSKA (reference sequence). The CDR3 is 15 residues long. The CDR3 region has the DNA TGCAGTGCTAGGATCCGGGGGGGCCTTGCAGATACGCAGTATTTT. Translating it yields CSARIRGGLADTQYF.

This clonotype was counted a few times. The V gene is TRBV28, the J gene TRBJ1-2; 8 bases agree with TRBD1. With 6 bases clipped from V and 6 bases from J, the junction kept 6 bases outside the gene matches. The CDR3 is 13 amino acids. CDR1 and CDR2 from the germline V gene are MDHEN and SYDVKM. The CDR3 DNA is TGTGCCAGCAGGGGGACAGGAAAAAATGGCTACACCTTC. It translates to CASRGTGKNGYTF.

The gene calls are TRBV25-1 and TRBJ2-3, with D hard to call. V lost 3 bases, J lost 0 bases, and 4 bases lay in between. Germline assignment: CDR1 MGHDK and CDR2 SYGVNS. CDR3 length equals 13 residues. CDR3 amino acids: CASSDVSTDTQYF. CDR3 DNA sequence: TGTGCCAGCAGTGACGTTAGCACAGATACGCAGTATTTT.

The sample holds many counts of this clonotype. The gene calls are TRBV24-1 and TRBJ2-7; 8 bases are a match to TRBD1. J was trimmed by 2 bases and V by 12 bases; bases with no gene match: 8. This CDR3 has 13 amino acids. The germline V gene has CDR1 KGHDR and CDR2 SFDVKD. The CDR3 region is CAANPGQAYEQYF. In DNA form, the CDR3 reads TGTGCCGCCAACCCGGGACAGGCCTACGAGCAGTACTTC.

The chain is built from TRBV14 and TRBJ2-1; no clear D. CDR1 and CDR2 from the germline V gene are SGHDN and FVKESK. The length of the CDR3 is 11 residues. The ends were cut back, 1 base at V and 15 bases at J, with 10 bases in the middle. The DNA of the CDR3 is TGTGCCAGCAGCCAAGGCTATCAGCTGTTCTTC. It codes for CASSQGYQLFF.

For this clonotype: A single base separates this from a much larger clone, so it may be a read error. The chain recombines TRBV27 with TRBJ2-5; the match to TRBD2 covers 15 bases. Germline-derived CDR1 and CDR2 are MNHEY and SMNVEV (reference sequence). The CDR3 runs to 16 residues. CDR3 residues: CAQGTSGGYIQGTQYF. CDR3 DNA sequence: TGTGCCCAAGGGACTAGCGGGGGGTATATCCAAGGGACCCAGTACTTC.

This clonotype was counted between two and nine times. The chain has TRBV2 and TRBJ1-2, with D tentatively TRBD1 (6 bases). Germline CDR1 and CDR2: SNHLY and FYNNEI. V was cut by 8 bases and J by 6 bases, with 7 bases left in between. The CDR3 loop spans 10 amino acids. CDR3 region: CASGDNGYTF. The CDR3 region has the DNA TGTGCCAGCGGGGACAATGGCTACACCTTC.